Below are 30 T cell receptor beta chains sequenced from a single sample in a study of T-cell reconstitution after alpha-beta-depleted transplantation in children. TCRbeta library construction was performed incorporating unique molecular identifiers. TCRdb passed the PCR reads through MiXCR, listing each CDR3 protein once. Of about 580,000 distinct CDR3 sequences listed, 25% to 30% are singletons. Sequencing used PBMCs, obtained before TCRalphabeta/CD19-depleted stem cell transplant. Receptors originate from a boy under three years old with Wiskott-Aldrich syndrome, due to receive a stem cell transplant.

For the CDR3, the DNA is TGTGCCAGCAGAAGACTAGCGGGAGTCTCCTACAATGAGCAGTTCTTC. Translated, it gives CASRRLAGVSYNEQFF. V and J are TRBV7-8 and TRBJ2-1; 12 nucleotides align to TRBD2. J lost 0 bases, V lost 6 bases, and 3 bases had no gene match. CDR3 length: 16 amino acids. CDR1 SGHVS and CDR2 FQNEAQ come from the germline V gene. The whole variable domain, remainder taken from reference TRBV7-8 and TRBJ2-1, is GAGVSQSPRYKVAKRGQDVALRCDPISGHVSLFWYQQALGQGPEFLTYFQNEAQLDKSGLPSDRFFAERPEGSVSTLKIQRTQQEDSAVYLCASRRLAGVSYNEQFFGPGTRLTVL.

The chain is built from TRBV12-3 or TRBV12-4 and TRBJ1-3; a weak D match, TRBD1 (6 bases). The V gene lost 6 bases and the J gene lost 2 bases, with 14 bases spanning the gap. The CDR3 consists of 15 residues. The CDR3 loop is CASSLTGYAGNTIYF. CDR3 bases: TGTGCCAGCAGCCTCACAGGGTATGCTGGAAACACCATATATTTT.

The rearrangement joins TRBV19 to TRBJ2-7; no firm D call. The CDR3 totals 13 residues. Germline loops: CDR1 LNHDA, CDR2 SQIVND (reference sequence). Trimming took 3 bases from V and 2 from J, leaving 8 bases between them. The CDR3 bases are TGTGCCAGTAGTATTAACAAAGCCTACGAGCAGTACTTC. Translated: CASSINKAYEQYF.

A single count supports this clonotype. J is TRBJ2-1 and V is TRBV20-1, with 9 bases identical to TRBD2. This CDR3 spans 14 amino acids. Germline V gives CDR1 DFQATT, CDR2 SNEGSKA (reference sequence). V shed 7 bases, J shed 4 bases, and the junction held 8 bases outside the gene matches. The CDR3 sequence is CSVLTSGAYNEQFF. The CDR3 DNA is TGCAGTGTCCTGACTAGCGGAGCATACAATGAGCAGTTCTTC.

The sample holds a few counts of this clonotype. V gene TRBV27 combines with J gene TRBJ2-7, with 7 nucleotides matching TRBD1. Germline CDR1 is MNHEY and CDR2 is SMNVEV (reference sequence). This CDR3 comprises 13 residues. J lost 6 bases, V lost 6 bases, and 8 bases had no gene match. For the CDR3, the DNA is TGTGCCAGCAGCTCTAATGACAGGGTCGAGCAGTACTTC. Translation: CASSSNDRVEQYF.

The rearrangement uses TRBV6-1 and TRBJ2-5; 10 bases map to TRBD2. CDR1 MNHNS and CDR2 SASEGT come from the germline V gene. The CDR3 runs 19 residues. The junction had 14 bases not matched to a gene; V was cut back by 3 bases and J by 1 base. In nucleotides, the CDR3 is TGTGCCAGCAGTGAGCATCGGGCCCCTAGCGGGAGAGTCCAAGAGACCCAGTACTTC. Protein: CASSEHRAPSGRVQETQYF.

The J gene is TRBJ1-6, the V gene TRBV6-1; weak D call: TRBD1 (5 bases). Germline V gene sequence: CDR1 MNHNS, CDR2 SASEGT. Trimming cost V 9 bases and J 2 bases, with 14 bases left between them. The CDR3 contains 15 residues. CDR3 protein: CASQNRRAYNSPLHF. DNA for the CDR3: TGTGCCAGTCAGAACAGGAGAGCCTATAATTCACCCCTCCACTTT.

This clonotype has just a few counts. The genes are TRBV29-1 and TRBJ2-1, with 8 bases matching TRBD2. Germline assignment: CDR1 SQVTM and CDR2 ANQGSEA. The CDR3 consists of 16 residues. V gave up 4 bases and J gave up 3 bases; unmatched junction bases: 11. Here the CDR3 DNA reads TGCAGCGTTGTTCAACCCAGCGGGAGCGTCTACAATGAGCAGTTCTTC. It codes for CSVVQPSGSVYNEQFF.

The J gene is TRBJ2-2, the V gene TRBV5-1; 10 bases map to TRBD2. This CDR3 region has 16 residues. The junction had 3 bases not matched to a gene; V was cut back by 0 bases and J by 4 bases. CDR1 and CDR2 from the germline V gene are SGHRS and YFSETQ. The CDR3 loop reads CASSLVASGSTGELFF. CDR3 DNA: TGCGCCAGCAGCTTGGTTGCTAGCGGGAGCACCGGGGAGCTGTTTTTT. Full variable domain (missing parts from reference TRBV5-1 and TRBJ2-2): KAGVTQTPRYLIKTRGQQVTLSCSPISGHRSVSWYQQTPGQGLQFLFEYFSETQRNKGNFPGRFSGRQFSNSRSEMNVSTLELGDSALYLCASSLVASGSTGELFFGEGSRLTVL.

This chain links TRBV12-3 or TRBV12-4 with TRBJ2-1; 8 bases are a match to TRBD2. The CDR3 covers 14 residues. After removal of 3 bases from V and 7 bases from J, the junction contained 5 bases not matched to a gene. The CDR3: CASSFGRAGNEQFF. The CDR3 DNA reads TGTGCCAGCAGTTTCGGGAGGGCCGGTAATGAGCAGTTCTTC.

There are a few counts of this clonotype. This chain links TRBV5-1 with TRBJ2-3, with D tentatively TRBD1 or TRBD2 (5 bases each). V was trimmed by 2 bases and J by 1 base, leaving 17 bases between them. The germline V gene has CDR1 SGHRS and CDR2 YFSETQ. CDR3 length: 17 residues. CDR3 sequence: CASSFGFRRGGTDTQYF. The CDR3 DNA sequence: TGCGCCAGCAGCTTCGGTTTTCGGAGAGGGGGCACAGATACGCAGTATTTT.

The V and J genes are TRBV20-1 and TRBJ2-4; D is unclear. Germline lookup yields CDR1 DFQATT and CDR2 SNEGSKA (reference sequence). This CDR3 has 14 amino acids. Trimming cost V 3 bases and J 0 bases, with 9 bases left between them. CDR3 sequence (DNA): TGCAGTGCTAGCCACAACCTAGCCAAAAACATTCAGTACTTC. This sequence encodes CSASHNLAKNIQYF.

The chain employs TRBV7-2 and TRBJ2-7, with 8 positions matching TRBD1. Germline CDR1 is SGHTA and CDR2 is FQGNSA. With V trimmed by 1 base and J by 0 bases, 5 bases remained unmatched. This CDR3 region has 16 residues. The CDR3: CASSLVGQVSSYEQYF. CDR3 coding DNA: TGTGCCAGCAGCTTAGTGGGACAGGTTAGCTCCTACGAGCAGTACTTC.

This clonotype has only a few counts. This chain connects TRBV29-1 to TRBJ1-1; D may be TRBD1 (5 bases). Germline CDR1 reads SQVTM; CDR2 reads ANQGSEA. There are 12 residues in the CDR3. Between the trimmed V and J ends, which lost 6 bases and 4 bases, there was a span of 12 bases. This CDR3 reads CSVAGFSTEAFF. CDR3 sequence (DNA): TGCAGCGTCGCAGGGTTTAGCACTGAAGCTTTCTTT.

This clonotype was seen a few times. CDR3 sequence: CASSSEYRAYEQYF. CDR3 in DNA: TGTGCCAGCAGTTCCGAATACAGGGCCTACGAGCAGTACTTC. The V gene is TRBV28, the J gene TRBJ2-7, with a weak D call TRBD1 (6 bases). V was cut by 4 bases and J by 2 bases, with 12 bases left in between. The CDR3 covers 14 residues. Germline CDR1 MDHEN, CDR2 SYDVKM.

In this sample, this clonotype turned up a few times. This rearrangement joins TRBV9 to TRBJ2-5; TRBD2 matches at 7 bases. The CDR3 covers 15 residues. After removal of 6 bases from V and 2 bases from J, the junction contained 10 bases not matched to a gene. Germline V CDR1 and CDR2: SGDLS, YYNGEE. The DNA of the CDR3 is TGTGCCAGCACCGAGGGTTTGGGAGGGCAAGAGACCCAGTACTTC. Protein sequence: CASTEGLGGQETQYF.

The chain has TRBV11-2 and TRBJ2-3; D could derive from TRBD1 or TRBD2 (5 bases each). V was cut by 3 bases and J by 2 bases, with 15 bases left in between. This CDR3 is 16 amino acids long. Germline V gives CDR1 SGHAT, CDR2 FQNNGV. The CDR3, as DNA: TGTGCCAGCAGCTTCGGTGGGACCTCGATCACAGATACGCAGTATTTT. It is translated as CASSFGGTSITDTQYF. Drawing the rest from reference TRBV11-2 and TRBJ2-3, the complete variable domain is EAGVAQSPRYKIIEKRQSVAFWCNPISGHATLYWYQQILGQGPKLLIQFQNNGVVDDSQLPKDRFSAERLKGVDSTLKIQPAKLEDSAVYLCASSFGGTSITDTQYFGPGTRLTVL.

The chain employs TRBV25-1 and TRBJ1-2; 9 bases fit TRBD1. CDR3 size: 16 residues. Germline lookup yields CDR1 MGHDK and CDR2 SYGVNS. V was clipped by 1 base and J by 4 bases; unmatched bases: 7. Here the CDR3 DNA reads TGTGCCAGCAGTGAATCGTGGACAGGGGAGGTCTATGGCTACACCTTC. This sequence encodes CASSESWTGEVYGYTF.

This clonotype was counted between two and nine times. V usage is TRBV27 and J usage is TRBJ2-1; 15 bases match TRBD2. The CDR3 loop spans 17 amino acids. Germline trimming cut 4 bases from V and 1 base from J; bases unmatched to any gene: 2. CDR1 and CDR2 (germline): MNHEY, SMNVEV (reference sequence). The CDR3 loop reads CASSSGTSGRSYNEQFF. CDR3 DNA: TGTGCCAGCAGTTCCGGGACTAGCGGGAGGTCCTACAATGAGCAGTTCTTC.

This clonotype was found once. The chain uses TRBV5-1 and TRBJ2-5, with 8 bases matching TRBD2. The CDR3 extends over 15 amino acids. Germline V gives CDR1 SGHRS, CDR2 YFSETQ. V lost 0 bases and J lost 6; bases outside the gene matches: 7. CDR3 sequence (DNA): TGCGCCAGCAGCTTGGAGAGCGGGAGTTTGAAGACCCAGTACTTC. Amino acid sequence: CASSLESGSLKTQYF.

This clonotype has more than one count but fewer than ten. The CDR3 sequence: CSARLGASYNEQFF. The DNA of the CDR3 is TGCAGTGCTAGACTAGGAGCGTCCTACAATGAGCAGTTCTTC. The rearrangement joins TRBV20-1 to TRBJ2-1, with D hard to call. Trimming took 2 bases from V and 1 from J, leaving 9 bases between them. The germline V gene has CDR1 DFQATT and CDR2 SNEGSKA (reference sequence). The CDR3 has 14 amino acids.

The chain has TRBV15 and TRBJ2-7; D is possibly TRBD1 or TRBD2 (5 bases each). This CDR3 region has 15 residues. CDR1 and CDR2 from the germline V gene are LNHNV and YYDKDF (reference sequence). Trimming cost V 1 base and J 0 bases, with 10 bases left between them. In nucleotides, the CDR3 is TGTGCCACCAGCAGAGCTCGGGACCCCTCCTACGAGCAGTACTTC. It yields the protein CATSRARDPSYEQYF.

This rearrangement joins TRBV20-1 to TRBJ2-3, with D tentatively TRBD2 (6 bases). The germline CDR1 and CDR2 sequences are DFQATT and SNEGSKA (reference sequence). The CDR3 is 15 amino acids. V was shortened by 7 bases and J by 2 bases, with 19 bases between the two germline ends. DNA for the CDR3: TGCAGTGGGTCTTTGGACTACCCCTTCACAGATACGCAGTATTTT. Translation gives CSGSLDYPFTDTQYF.

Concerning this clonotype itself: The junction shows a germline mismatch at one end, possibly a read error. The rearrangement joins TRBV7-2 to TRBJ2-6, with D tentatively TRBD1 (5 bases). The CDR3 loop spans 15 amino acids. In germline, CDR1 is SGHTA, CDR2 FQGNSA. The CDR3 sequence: CASRDTPSGANGLTF. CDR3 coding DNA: TGTGCCAGCAGGGATACACCCTCTGGGGCCAACGGCCTGACTTTC.

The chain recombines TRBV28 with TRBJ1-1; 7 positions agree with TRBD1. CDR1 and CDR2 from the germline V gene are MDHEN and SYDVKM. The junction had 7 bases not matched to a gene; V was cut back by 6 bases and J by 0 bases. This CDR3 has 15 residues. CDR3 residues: CASRYPGGMNTEAFF. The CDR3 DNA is TGTGCCAGCAGATATCCAGGGGGTATGAACACTGAAGCTTTCTTT. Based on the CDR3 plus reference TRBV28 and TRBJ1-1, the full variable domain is DVKVTQSSRYLVKRTGEKVFLECVQDMDHENMFWYRQDPGLGLRLIYFSYDVKMKEKGDIPEGYSVSREKKERFSLILESASTNQTSMYLCASRYPGGMNTEAFFGQGTRLTVV.

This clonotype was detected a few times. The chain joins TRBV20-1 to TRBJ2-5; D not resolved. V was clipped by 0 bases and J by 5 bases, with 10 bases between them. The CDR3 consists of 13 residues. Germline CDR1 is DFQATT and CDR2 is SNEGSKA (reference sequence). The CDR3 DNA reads TGCAGTGCTAGAGATATAGTGATCGAGACCCAGTACTTC. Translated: CSARDIVIETQYF.

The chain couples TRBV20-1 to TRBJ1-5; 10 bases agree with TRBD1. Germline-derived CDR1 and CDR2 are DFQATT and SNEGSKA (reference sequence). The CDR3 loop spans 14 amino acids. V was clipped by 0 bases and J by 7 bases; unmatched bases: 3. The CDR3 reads CSAREGTGVQPQHF. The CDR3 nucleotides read TGCAGTGCTAGAGAGGGGACAGGGGTACAGCCCCAGCATTTT.

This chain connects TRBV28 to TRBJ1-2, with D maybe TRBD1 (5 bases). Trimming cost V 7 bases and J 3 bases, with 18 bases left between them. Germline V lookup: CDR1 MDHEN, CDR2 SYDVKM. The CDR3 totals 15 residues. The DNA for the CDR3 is TGTGCCAGCAATCCATGGGGGAGGACGGACTATGGCTACACCTTC. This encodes CASNPWGRTDYGYTF.

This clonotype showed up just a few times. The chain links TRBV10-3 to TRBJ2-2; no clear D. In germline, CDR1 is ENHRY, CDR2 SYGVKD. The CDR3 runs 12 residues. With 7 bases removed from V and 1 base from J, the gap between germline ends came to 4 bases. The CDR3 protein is CAIMGNTGELFF. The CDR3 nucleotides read TGTGCCATCATGGGGAACACCGGGGAGCTGTTTTTT.

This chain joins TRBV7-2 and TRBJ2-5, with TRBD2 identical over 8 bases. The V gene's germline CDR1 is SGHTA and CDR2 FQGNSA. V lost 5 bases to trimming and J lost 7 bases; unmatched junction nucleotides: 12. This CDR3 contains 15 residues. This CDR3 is CASSLKTGGPWTQYF. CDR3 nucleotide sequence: TGTGCCAGCAGCCTCAAGACGGGAGGGCCCTGGACCCAGTACTTC.